This T cell receptor (beta chain) was retrieved from a study of T cell changes during pregnancy in multiple sclerosis. This clone has a single count. J was trimmed by 5 bases and V by 7 bases; bases with no gene match: 6. Germline CDR1 reads MNHNS; CDR2 reads SASEGT. The CDR3 spans 14 residues. TCRdb's table, derived via immunoSEQ multiplex PCR, lists solely in-frame clones and lacks some. Here the sample spans fewer than 90,000 clones, roughly 89% being singletons. The chain links TRBV6-1 to TRBJ1-4, with 8 bases lining up with TRBD1. The clonotype originates from a female donor with multiple sclerosis, enrolled in a pregnancy study. The sequencing here drew on peripheral blood, taken in the second trimester of pregnancy. The CDR3 nucleotides are TGTGCCAGCACCCTCAGGGGGCTAAATGAAAAACTGTTTTTT. Protein sequence: CASTLRGLNEKLFF.